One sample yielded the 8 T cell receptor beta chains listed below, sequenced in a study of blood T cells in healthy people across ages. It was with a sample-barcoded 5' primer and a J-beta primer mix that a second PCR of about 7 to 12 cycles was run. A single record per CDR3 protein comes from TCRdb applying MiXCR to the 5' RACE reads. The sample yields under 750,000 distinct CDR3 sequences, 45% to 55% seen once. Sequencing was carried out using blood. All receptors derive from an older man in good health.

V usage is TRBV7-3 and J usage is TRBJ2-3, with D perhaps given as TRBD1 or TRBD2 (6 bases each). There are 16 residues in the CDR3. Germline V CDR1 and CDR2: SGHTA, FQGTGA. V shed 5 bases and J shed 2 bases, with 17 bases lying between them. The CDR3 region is CASSPRGDIITDTQYF. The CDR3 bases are TGTGCCAGCAGCCCAAGGGGGGACATAATCACAGATACGCAGTATTTT.

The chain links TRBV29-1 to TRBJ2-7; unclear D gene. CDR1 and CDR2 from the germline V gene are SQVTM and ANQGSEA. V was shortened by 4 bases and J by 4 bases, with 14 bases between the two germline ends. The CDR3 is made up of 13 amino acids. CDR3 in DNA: TGCAGCGTTGCGTCGACCACCGTATACGAGCAGTACTTC. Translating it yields CSVASTTVYEQYF.

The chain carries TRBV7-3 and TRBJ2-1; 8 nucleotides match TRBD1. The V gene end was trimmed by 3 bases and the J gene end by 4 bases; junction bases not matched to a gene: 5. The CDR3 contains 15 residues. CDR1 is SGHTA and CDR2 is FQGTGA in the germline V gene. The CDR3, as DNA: TGTGCCAGCAGCTTCAACAGGGGGGCATACAATGAGCAGTTCTTC. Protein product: CASSFNRGAYNEQFF.

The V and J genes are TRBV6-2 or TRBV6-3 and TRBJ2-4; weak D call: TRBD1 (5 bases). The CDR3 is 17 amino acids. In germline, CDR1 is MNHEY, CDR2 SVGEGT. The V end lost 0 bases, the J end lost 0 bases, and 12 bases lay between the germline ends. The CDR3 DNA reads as TGTGCCAGCAGTTACTCGATACAGGCGCTAGCCAAAAACATTCAGTACTTC. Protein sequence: CASSYSIQALAKNIQYF.

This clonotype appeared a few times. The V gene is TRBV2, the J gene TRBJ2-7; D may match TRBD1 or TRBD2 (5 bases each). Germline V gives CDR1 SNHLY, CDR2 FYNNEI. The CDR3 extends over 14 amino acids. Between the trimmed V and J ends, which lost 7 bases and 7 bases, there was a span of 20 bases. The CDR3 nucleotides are TGTGCCAGCAACCTCGGACATTCCGGCGGGGAGCAGTACTTC. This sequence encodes CASNLGHSGGEQYF.

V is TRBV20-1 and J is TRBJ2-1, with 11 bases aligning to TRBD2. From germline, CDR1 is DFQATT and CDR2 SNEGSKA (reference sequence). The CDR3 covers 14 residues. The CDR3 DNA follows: TGCAGCTTCAGAAGAGGTAGCGGGGGGGAACAGCAGTTCTTC. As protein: CSFRRGSGGEQQFF.

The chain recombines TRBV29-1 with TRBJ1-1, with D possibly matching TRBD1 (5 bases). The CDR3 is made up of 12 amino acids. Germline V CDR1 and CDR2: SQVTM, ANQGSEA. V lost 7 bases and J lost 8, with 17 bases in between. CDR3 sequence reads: CSGANTGTEAFF. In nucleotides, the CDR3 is TGCAGCGGTGCGAATACCGGGACCGAAGCTTTCTTT.

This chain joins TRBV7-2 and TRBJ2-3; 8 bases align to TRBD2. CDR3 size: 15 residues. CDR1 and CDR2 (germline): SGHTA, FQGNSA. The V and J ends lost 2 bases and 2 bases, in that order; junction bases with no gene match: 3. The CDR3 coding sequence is TGTGCCAGCAGCTTACAGCGGGAGATCACAGATACGCAGTATTTT. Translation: CASSLQREITDTQYF. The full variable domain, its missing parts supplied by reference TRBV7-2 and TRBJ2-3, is GAGVSQSPSNKVTEKGKDVELRCDPISGHTALYWYRQSLGQGLEFLIYFQGNSAPDKSGLPSDRFSAERTGGSVSTLTIQRTQQEDSAVYLCASSLQREITDTQYFGPGTRLTVL.